This TCR beta chain was identified in a study of human T cells and chemical hapten exposure. There are many counts of this clonotype. The antigen is undetermined. RNA extraction used unfractionated whole blood as the source of total RNA. Study-level points and caveats: Sensitization with DPC brought no change to TCRs above 1 in 1000 in frequency.

Individual cDNA molecules had unique molecular identifiers attached to them by the library. In the authors' methods: Counts of TCRs in each sample centred on a median of about 95,000 and extended from around 24,000 to 710,000. One entry per CDR3 protein, called by TCRdb with MiXCR from the reads. Here the V and J calls rest on TCRdb's processing, not on the authors' analysis. The sample lists around 120,000 distinct CDR3 sequences, 8.5% to 9% occurring once. Trimming took 6 bases from V and 4 from J, leaving 17 bases between them. The CDR3 sequence is 14 residues long. Germline assignment: CDR1 SGHKS and CDR2 YYEKEE (reference sequence).

This TCR was recovered from a human donor in good health. Some clones in this sample may be carry-over from other donors' samples. This chain joins TRBV5-5 and TRBJ2-7; a weak D match, TRBD1 (5 bases). The sample comprised whole blood. CDR3 nucleotide sequence: TGTGCCAGCACCCCCTACCAAGGGGTGTACGAGCAGTACTTC. It yields the protein CASTPYQGVYEQYF.